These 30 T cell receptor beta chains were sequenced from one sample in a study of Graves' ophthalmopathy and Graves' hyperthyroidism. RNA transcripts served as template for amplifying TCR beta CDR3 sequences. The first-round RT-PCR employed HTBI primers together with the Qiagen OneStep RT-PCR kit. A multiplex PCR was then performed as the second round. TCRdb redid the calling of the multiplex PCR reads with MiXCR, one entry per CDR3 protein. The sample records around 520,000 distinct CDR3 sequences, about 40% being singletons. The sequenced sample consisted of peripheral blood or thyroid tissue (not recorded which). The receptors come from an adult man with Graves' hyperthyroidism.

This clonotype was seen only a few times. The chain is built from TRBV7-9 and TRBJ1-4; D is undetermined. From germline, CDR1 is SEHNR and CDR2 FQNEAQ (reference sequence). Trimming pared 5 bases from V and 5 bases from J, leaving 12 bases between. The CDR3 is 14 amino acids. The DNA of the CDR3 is TGTGCCAGCAGCCTCCGTGGGAACAATGAAAAACTGTTTTTT. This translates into CASSLRGNNEKLFF.

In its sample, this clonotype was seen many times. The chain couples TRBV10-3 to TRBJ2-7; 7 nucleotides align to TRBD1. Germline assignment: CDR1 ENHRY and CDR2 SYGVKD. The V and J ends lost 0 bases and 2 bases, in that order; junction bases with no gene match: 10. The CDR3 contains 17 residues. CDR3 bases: TGTGCCATCAGTGAGTCGGGCCAAGGGACAGTCGCCTACGAGCAGTACTTC. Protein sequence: CAISESGQGTVAYEQYF.

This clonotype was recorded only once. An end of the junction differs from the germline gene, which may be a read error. This CDR3 reads CSAGDPSGNTIYF. CDR3 nucleotide sequence: TGCAGTGCTGGAGATCCTTCCGGAAACACCATATATTTT. The rearrangement links TRBV20-1 to TRBJ1-3; the D is unclear. Germline assignment: CDR1 DFQATT and CDR2 SNEGSKA (reference sequence). The CDR3 length is 13 residues.

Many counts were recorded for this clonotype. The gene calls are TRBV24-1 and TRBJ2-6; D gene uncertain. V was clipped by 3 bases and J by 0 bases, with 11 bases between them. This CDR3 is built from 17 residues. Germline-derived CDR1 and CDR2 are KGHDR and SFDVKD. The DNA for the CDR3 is TGTGCCACCAGTGATGCCGCGTGGGGCTCTGGGGCCAACGTCCTGACTTTC. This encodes CATSDAAWGSGANVLTF.

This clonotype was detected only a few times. This chain's CDR3 is CASSLVLAGDPRETQYF. The CDR3 DNA reads as TGTGCCAGCAGCTTGGTTCTAGCGGGGGACCCCCGAGAGACCCAGTACTTC. The chain is built from TRBV7-3 and TRBJ2-5; 10 bases align to TRBD2. Germline assignment: CDR1 SGHTA and CDR2 FQGTGA. J was trimmed by 4 bases and V by 3 bases; bases with no gene match: 11. This CDR3 is built from 17 residues.

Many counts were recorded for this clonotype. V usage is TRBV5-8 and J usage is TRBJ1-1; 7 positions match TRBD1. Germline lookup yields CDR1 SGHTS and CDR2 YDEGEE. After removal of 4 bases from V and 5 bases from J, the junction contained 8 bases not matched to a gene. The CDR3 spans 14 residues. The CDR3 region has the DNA TGTGCCAGCAGCCACAGGGGAAGTATGACTGAAGCTTTCTTT. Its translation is CASSHRGSMTEAFF. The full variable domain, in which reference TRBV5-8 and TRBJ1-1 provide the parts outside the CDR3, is EAGVTQSPTHLIKTRGQQATLRCSPISGHTSVYWYQQALGLGLQFLLWYDEGEERNRGNFPPRFSGRQFPNYSSELNVNALELEDSALYLCASSHRGSMTEAFFGQGTRLTVV.

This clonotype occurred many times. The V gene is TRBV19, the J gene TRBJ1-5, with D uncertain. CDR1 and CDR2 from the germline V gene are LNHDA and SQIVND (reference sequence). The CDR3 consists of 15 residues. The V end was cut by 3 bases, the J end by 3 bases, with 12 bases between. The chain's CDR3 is CASSMSGIPNQPQHF. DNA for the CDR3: TGTGCCAGTAGTATGTCCGGGATTCCCAATCAGCCCCAGCATTTT.

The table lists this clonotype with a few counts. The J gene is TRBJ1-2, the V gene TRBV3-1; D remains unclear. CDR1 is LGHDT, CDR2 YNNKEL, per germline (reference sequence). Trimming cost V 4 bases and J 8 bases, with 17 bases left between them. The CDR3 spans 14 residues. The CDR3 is CASSPARALWGYTF. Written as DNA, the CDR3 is TGTGCCAGCAGCCCAGCTCGAGCCCTCTGGGGCTACACCTTC.

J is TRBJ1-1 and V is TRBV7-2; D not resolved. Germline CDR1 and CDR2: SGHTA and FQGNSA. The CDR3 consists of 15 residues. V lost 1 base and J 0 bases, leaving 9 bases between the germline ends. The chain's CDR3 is CASSLGSTMNTEAFF. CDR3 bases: TGTGCCAGCAGCTTAGGGTCAACCATGAACACTGAAGCTTTCTTT.

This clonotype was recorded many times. CDR3: CASSVVGGAYEQYF. DNA of the CDR3: TGTGCCAGCAGTGTCGTTGGGGGGGCCTACGAGCAGTACTTC. The rearrangement uses TRBV12-3 or TRBV12-4 and TRBJ2-7; 7 nucleotides line up with TRBD2. The trim removed 5 bases at V and 2 bases at J, leaving 6 bases unmatched. This CDR3 contains 14 residues.

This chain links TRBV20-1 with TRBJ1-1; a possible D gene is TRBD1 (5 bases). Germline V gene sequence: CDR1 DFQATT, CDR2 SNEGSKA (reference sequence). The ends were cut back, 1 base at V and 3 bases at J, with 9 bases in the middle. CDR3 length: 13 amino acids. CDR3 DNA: TGCAGTGCTAGAGCGGACACGGACACTGAAGCTTTCTTT. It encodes CSARADTDTEAFF.

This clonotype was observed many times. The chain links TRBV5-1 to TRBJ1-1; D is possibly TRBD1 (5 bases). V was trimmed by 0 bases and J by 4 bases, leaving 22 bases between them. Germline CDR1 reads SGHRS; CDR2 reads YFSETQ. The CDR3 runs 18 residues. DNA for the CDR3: TGCGCCAGCAGCTTGGGACAAGGGGCCCTAAGGAGACGCACTGAAGCTTTCTTT. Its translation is CASSLGQGALRRRTEAFF.

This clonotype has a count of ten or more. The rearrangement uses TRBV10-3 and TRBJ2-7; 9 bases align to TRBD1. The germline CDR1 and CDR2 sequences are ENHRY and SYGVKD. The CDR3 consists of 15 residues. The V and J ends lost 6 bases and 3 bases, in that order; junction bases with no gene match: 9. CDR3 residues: CAIRGVGQGGYEQYF. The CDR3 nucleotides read TGTGCCATCAGGGGGGTGGGACAGGGTGGCTACGAGCAGTACTTC.

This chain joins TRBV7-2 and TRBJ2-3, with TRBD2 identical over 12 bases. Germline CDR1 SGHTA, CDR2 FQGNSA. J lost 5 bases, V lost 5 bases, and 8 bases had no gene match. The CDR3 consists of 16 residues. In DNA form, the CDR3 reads TGTGCCAGCAGCCCGCGGACTAGCGGGGAACAAGATACGCAGTATTTT. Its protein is CASSPRTSGEQDTQYF.

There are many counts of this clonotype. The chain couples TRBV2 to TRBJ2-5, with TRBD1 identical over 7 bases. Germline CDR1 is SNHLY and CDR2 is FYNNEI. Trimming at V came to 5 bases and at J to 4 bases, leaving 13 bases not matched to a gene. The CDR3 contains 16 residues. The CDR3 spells CASSSLRYRGGETQYF. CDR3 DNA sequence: TGTGCCAGCAGTTCCCTACGTTACAGGGGCGGAGAGACCCAGTACTTC.

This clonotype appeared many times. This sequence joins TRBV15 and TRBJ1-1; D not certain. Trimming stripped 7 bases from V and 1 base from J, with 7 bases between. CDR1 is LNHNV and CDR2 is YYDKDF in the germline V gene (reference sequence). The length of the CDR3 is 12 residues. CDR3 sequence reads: CATTEENTEAFF. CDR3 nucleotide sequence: TGTGCCACCACCGAAGAGAACACTGAAGCTTTCTTT.

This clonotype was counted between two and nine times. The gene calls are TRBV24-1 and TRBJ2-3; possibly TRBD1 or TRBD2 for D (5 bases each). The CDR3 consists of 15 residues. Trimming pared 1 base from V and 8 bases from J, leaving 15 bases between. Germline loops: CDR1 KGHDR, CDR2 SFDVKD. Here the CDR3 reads CATSDFGTDRVTQYF. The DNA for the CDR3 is TGTGCCACCAGTGATTTCGGGACCGACCGAGTTACGCAGTATTTT.

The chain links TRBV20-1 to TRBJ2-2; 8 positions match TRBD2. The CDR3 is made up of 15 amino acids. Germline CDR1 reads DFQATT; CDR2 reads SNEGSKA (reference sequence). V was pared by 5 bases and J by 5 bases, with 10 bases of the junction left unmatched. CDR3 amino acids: CSAFGGGGFTGELFF. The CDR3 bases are TGCAGTGCTTTCGGGGGCGGGGGGTTTACCGGGGAGCTGTTTTTT.

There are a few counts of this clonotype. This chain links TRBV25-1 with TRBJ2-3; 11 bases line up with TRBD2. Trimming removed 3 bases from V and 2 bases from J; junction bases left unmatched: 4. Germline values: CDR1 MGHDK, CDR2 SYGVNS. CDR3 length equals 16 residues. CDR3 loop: CASSDGTSGYTDTQYF. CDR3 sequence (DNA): TGTGCCAGCAGTGACGGGACTAGCGGCTACACAGATACGCAGTATTTT.

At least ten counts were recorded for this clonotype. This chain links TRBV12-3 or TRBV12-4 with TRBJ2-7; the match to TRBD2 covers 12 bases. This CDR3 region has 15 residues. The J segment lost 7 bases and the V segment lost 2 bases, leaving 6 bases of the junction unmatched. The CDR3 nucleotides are TGTGCCAGCAGTTTAAGGGCTAGCGGGGGGGAGGAGCAGTACTTC. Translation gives CASSLRASGGEEQYF.

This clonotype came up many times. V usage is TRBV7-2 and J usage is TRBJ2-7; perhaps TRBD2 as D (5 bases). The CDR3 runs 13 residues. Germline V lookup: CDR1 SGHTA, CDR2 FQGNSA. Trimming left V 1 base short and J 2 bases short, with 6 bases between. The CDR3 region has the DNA TGTGCCAGCAGCTTAGACGGGACCTACGAGCAGTACTTC. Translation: CASSLDGTYEQYF.

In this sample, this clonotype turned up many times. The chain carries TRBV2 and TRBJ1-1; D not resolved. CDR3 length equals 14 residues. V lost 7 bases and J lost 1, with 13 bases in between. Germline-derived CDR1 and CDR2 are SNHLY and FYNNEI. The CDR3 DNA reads TGTGCCAGCACTCCCTTGGGCAAGAACACTGAAGCTTTCTTT. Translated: CASTPLGKNTEAFF.

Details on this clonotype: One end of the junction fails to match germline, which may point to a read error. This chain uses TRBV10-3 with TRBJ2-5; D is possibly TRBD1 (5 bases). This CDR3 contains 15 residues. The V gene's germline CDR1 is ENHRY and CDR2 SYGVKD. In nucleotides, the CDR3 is TGCGCCATCAGGGATTCGCGTGGAGAGTGGGAGACCCAGTACTTC. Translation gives CAIRDSRGEWETQYF.

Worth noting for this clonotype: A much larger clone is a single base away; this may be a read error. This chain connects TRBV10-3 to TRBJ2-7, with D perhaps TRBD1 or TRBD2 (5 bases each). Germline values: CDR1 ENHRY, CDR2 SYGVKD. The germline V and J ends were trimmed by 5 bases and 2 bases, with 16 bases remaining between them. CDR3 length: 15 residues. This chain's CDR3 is CAISYRRQTTYEQYF. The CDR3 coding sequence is TGTGCCATCAGTTACAGGAGACAGACTACCTACGAGCAGTACTTC.

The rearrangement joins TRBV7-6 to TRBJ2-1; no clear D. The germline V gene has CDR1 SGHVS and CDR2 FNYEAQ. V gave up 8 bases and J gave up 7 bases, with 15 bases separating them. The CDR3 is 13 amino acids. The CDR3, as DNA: TGTGCCAGCGCAACCGGGTCTGGGAATGAGCAGTTCTTC. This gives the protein CASATGSGNEQFF.

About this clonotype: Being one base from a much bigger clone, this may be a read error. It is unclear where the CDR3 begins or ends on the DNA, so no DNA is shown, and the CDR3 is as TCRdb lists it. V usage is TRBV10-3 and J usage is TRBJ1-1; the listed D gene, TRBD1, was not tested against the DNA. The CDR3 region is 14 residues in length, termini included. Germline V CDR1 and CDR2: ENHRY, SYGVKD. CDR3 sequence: CASSWAGGNTEASF.

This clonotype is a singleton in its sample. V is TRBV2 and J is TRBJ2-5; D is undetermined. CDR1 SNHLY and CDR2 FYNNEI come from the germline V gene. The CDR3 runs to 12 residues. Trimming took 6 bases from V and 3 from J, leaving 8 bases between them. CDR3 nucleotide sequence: TGTGCCAGCAGGGCGGTCGAAGAGACCCAGTACTTC. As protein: CASRAVEETQYF.

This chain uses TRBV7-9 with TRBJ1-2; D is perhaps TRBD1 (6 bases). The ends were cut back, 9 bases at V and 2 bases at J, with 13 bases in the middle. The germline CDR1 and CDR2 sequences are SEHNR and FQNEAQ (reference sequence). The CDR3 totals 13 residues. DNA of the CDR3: TGTGCCAGACAACACGGGACAAACTATGGCTACACCTTC. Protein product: CARQHGTNYGYTF.

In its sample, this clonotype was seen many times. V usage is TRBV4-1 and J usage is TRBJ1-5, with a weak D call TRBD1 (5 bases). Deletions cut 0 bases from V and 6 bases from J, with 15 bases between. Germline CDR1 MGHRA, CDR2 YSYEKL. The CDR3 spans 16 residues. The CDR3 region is CASSQDESGYGQPQHF. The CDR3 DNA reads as TGCGCCAGCAGCCAAGATGAGTCAGGGTACGGTCAGCCCCAGCATTTT.

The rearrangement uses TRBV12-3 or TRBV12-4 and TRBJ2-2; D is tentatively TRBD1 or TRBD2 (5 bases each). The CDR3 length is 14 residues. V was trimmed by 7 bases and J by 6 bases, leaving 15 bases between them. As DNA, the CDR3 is TGTGCCAGCAAAATACCGGGGACGGCCGGGGAGCTGTTTTTT. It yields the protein CASKIPGTAGELFF.